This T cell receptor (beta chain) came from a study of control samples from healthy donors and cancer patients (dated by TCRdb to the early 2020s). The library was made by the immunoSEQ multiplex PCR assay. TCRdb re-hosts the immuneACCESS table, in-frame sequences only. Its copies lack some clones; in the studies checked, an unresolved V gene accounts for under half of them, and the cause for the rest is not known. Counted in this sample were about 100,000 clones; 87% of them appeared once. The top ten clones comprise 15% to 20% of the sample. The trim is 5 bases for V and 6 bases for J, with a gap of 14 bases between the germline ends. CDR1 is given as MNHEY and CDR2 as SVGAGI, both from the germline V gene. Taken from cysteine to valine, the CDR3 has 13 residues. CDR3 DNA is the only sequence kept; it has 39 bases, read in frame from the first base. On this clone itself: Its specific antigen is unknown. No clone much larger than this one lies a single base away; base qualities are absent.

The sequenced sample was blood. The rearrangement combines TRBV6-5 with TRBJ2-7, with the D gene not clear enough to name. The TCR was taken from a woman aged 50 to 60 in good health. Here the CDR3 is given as CASSKTPLSEQYV. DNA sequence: TGTGCCAGCAGTAAGACACCCTTGAGCGAGCAGTACGTC.